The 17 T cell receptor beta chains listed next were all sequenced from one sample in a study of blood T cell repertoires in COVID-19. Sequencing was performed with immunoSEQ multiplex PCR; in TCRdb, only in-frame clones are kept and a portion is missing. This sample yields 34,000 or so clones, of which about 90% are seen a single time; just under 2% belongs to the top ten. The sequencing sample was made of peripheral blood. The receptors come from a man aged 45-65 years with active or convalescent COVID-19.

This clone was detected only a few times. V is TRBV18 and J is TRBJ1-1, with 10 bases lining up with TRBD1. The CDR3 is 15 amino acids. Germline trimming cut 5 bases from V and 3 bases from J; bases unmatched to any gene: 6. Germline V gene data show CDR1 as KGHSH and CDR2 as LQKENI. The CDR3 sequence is CASSSRQGAHTEAFF. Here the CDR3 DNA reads TGTGCCAGCTCATCACGACAGGGGGCCCACACTGAAGCTTTCTTT.

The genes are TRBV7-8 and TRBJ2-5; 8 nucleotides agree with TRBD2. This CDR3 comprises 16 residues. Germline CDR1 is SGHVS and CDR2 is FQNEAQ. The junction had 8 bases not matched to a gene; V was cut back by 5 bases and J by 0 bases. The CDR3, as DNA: TGTGCCAGCAGCCCCCCCATAGCGGGGTACCAAGAGACCCAGTACTTC. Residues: CASSPPIAGYQETQYF.

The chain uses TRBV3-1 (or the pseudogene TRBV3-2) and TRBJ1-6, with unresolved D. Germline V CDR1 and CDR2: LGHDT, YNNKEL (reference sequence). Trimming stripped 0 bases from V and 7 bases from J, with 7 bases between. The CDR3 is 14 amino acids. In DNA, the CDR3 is TGTGCCAGCAGCCAAGATTCGAGGAATTCACCCCTCCACTTT. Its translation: CASSQDSRNSPLHF.

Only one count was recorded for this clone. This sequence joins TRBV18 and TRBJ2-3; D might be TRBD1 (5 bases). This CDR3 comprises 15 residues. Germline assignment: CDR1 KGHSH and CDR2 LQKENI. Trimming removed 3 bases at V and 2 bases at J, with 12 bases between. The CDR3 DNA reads TGTGCCAGCTCACCTGCAGGACACAACACAGATACGCAGTATTTT. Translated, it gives CASSPAGHNTDTQYF.

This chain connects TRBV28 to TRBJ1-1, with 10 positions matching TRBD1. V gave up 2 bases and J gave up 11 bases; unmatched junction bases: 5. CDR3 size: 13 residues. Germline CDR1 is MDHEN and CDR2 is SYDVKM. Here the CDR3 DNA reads TGTGCCAGCAGTTTAGGGGACAGGGGTGGTGCTTTCTTT. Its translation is CASSLGDRGGAFF. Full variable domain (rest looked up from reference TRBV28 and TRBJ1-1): DVKVTQSSRYLVKRTGEKVFLECVQDMDHENMFWYRQDPGLGLRLIYFSYDVKMKEKGDIPEGYSVSREKKERFSLILESASTNQTSMYLCASSLGDRGGAFFGQGTRLTVV.

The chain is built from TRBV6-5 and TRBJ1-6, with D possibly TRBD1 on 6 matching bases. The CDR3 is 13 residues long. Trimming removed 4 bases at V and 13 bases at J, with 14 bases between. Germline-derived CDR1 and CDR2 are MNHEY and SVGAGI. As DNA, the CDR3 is TGTGCCAGCAGTTCCGCTCTCAGGGGTCCCCTCCACTTT. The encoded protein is CASSSALRGPLHF.

The CDR3 nucleotides read TGTGCCACCAGTGATTCGGGGACTAGCGGGGTCCAAGAGACCCAGTACTTC. Translating gives CATSDSGTSGVQETQYF. The chain employs TRBV24-1 and TRBJ2-5, with TRBD2 matching over 13 bases. This CDR3 region has 17 residues. Per germline, CDR1 KGHDR and CDR2 SFDVKD. J lost 1 base, V lost 2 bases, and 3 bases had no gene match.

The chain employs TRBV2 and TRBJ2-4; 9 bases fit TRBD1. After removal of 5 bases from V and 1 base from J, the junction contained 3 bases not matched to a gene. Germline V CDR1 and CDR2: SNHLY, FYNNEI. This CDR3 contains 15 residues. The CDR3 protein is CASSPQGAAKNIQYF. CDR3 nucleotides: TGTGCCAGCAGTCCACAGGGGGCGGCCAAAAACATTCAGTACTTC.

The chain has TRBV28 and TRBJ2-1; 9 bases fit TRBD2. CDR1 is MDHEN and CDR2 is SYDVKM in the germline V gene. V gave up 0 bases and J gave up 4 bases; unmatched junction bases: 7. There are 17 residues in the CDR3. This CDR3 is CASSLWKREEGYNEQFF. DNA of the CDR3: TGTGCCAGCAGTTTATGGAAGCGGGAGGAAGGGTACAATGAGCAGTTCTTC.

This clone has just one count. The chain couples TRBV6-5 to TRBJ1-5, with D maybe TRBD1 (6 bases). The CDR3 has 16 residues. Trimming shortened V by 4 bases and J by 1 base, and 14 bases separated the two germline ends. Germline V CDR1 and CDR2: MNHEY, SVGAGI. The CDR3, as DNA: TGTGCCAGCAGTTTTCAACAGGGTAGCAGCAATCAGCCCCAGCATTTT. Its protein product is CASSFQQGSSNQPQHF.

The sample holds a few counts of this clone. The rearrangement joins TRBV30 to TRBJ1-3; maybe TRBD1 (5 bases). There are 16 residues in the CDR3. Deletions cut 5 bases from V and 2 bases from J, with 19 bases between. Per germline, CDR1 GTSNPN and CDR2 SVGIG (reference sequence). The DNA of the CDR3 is TGTGCCTGGGGTCAAAGGGGAGGCAGCGCTGGAAACACCATATATTTT. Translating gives CAWGQRGGSAGNTIYF.

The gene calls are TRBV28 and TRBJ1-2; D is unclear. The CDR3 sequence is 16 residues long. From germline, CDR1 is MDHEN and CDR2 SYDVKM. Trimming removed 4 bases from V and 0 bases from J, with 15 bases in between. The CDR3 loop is CASSSPRSAPNYGYTF. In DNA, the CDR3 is TGTGCCAGCAGTTCACCTCGGAGCGCACCTAACTATGGCTACACCTTC.

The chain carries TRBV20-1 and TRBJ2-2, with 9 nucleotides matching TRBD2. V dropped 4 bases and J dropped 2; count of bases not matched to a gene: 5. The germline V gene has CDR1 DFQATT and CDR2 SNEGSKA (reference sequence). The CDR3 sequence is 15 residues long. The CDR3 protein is CSAIDSGSNTGELFF. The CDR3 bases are TGCAGTGCTATTGATAGCGGGAGTAACACCGGGGAGCTGTTTTTT.

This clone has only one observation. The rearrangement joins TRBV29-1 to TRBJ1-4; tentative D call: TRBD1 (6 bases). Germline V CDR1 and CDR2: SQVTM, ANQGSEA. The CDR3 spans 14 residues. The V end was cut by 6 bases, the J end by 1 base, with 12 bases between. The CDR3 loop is CSVPATGTNEKLFF. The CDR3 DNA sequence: TGCAGCGTCCCCGCGACAGGAACTAATGAAAAACTGTTTTTT.

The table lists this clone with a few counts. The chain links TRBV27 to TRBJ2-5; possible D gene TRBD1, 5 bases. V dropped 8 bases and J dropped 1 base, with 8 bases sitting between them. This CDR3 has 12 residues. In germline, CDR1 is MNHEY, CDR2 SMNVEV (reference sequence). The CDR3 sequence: CASGRAQETQYF. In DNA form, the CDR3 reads TGTGCCAGCGGCAGGGCCCAAGAGACCCAGTACTTC.

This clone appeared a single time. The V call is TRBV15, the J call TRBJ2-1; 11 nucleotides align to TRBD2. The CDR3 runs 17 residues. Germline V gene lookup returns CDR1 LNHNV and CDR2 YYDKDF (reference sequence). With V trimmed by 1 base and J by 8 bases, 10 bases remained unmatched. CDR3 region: CATSRANSGRAVDEQFF. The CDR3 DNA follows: TGTGCCACCAGCAGAGCGAATAGCGGGAGGGCCGTCGATGAGCAGTTCTTC.

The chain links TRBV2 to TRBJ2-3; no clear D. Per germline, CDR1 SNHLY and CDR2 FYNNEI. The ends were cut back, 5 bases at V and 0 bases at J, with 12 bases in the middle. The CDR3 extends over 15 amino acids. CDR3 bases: TGTGCCAGCAGTCCTGAAGCGATTAGCACAGATACGCAGTATTTT. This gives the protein CASSPEAISTDTQYF.